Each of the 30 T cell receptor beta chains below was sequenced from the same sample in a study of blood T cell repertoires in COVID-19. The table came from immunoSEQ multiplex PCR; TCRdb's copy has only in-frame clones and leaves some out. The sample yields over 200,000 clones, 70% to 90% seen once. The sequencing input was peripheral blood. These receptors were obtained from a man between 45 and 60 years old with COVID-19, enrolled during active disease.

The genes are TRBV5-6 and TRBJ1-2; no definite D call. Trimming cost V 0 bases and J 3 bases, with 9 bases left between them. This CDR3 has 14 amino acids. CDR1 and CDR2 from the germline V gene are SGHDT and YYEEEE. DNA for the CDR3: TGTGCCAGCAGCTTGGAGCCCGGGGACTATGGCTACACCTTC. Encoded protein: CASSLEPGDYGYTF.

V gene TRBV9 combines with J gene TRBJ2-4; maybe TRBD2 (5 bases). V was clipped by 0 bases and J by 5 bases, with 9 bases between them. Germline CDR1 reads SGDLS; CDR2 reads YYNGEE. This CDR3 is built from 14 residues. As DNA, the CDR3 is TGTGCCAGCAGCGTAGGAGGGCCCCAAAACATTCAGTACTTC. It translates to CASSVGGPQNIQYF.

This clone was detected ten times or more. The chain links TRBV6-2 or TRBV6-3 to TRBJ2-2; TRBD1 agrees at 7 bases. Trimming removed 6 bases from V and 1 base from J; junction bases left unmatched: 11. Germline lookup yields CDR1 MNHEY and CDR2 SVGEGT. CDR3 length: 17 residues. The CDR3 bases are TGTGCCAGCAGCCCCGGACAGGCAAGATTGAACACCGGGGAGCTGTTTTTT. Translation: CASSPGQARLNTGELFF.

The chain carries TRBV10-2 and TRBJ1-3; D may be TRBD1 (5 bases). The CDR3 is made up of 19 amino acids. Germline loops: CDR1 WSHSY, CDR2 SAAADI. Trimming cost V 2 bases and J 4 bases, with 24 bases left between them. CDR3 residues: CASSEVWGTRTSEGNTIYF. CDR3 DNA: TGCGCCAGCAGTGAGGTTTGGGGGACTCGGACCTCGGAGGGAAACACCATATATTTT.

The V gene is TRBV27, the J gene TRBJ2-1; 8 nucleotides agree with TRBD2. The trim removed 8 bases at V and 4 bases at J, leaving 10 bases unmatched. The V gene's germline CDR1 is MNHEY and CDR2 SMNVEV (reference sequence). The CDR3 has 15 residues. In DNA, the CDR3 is TGTGCCAGCTCGCGAGAGGGGACTAGATACAATGAGCAGTTCTTC. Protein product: CASSREGTRYNEQFF.

CDR3 region: CASSLTDLGGTEAFF. The CDR3 bases are TGTGCCAGCAGCTTAACCGATTTAGGGGGCACTGAAGCTTTCTTT. This chain links TRBV11-2 with TRBJ1-1, with TRBD1 as a possible D gene (6 bases). This CDR3 is 15 amino acids long. V was cut by 2 bases and J by 4 bases, with 14 bases left in between. Germline V CDR1 and CDR2: SGHAT, FQNNGV.

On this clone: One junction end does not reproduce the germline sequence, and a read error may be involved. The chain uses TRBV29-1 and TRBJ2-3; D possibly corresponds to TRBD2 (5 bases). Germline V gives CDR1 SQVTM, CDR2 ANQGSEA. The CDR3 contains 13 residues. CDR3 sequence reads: CSVQEVRTGAQYF. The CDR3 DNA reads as TGCAGCGTTCAAGAAGTTCGGACCGGGGCGCAGTATTTT.

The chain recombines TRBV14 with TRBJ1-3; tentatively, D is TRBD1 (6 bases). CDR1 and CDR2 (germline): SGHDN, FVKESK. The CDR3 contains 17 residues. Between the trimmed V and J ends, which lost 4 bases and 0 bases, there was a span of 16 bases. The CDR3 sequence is CASSPWTVMSSGNTIYF. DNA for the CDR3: TGTGCCAGCAGCCCTTGGACAGTCATGAGCTCTGGAAACACCATATATTTT.

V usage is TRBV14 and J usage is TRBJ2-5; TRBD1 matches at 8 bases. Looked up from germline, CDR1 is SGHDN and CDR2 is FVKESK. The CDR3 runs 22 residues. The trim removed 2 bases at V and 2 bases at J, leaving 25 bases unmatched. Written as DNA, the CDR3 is TGTGCCAGCAGCCAAAGTAAGAGCGGACAGGGAAGACCTACTATTTATCAAGAGACCCAGTACTTC. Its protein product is CASSQSKSGQGRPTIYQETQYF.

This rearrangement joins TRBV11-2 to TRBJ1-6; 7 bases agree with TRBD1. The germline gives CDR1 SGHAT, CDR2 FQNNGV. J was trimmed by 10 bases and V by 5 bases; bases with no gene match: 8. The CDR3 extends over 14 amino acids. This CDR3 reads CASSPQGQESPLHF. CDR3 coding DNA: TGTGCCAGCAGCCCACAGGGGCAAGAATCACCCCTCCACTTT.

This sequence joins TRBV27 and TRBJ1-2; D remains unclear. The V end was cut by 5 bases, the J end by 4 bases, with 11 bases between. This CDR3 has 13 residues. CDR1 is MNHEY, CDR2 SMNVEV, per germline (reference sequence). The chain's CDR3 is CASSERVSYGYTF. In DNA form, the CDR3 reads TGTGCCAGCAGTGAGAGGGTATCCTATGGCTACACCTTC.

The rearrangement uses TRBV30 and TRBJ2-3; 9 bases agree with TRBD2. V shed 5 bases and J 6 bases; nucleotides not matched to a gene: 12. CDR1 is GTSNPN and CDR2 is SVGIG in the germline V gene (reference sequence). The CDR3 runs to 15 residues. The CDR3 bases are TGTGCCTGGTCCGGGCTAGCGGGGACCCCGGATACGCAGTATTTT. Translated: CAWSGLAGTPDTQYF.

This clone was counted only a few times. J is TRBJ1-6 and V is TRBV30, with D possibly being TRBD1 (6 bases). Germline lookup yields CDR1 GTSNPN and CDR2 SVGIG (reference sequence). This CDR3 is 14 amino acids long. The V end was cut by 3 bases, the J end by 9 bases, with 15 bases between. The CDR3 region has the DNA TGTGCCTGGAGGTTGGACAGCCCTGGTTCACCCCTCCACTTT. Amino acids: CAWRLDSPGSPLHF.

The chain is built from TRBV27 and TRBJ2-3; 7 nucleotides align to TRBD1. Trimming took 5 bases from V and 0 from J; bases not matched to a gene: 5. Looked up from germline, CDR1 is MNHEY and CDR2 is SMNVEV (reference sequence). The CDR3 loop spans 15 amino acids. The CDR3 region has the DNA TGTGCCAGCAGTACTCGGACAGGAAGCACAGATACGCAGTATTTT. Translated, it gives CASSTRTGSTDTQYF.

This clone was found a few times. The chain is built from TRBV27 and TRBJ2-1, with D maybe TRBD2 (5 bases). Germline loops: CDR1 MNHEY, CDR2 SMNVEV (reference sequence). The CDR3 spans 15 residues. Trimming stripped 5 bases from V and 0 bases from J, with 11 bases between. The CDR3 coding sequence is TGTGCCAGCAGTAAGACTATTAGCTCCTACAATGAGCAGTTCTTC. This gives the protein CASSKTISSYNEQFF.

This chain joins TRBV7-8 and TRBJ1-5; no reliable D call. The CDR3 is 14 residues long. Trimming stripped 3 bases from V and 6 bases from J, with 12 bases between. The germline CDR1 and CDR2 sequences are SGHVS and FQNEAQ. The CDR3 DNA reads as TGTGCCAGCAGCTTGGGCGAGGGCGCTCAGCCCCAGCATTTT. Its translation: CASSLGEGAQPQHF.

The CDR3 spells CASSFGGSITGELFF. The CDR3 DNA sequence: TGTGCCAGCAGCTTTGGCGGGAGCATCACCGGGGAGCTGTTTTTT. This chain joins TRBV7-6 and TRBJ2-2, with 7 positions matching TRBD2. Germline V CDR1 and CDR2: SGHVS, FNYEAQ. Trimming cost V 3 bases and J 4 bases; bases outside gene matches: 5. This CDR3 contains 15 residues. Combining the CDR3 with reference TRBV7-6 and TRBJ2-2 gives the whole variable domain GAGVSQSPRYKVTKRGQDVALRCDPISGHVSLYWYRQALGQGPEFLTYFNYEAQQDKSGLPNDRFSAERPEGSISTLTIQRTEQRDSAMYRCASSFGGSITGELFFGEGSRLTVL.

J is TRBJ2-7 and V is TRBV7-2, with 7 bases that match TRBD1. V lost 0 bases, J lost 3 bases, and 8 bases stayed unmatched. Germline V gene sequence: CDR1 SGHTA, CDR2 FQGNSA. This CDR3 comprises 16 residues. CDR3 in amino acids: CASSLALGQALYEQYF. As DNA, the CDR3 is TGTGCCAGCAGCTTAGCCCTTGGACAGGCTCTCTACGAGCAGTACTTC.

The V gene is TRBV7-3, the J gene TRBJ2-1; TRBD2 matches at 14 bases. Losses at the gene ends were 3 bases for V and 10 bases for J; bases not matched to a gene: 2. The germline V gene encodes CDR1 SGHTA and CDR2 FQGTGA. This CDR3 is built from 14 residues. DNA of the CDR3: TGTGCCAGCAGCTTGGGACTAGCGGGAGCCGAGCAGTTCTTC. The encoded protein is CASSLGLAGAEQFF. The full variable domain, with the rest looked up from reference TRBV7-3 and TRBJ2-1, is GAGVSQTPSNKVTEKGKYVELRCDPISGHTALYWYRQSLGQGPEFLIYFQGTGAADDSGLPNDRFFAVRPEGSVSTLKIQRTERGDSAVYLCASSLGLAGAEQFFGPGTRLTVL.

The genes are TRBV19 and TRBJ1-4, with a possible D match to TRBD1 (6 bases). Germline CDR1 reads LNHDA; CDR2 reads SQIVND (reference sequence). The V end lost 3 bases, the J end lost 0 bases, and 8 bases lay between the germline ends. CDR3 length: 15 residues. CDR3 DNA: TGTGCCAGTAGTATTAGGACAGCAACTAATGAAAAACTGTTTTTT. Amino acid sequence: CASSIRTATNEKLFF.

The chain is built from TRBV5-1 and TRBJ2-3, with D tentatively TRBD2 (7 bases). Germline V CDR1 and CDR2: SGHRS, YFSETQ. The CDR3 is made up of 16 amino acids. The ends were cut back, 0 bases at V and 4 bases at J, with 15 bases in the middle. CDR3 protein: CASSLVGEGGADTQYF. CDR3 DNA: TGCGCCAGCAGCTTGGTCGGGGAGGGGGGAGCAGATACGCAGTATTTT.

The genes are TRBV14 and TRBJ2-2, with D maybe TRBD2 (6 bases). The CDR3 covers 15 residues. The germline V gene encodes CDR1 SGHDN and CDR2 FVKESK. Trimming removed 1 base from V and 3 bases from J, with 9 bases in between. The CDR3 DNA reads TGTGCCAGCAGCCAAGTGGCGGGGTACACCGGGGAGCTGTTTTTT. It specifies CASSQVAGYTGELFF.

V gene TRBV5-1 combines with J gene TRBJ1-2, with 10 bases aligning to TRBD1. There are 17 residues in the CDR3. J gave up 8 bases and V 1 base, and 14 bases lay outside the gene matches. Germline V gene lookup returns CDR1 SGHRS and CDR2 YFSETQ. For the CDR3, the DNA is TGCGCCAGCAGCTTGTCCAGTGGGACAGGGGTAGGAGGCGGCTACACCTTC. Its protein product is CASSLSSGTGVGGGYTF. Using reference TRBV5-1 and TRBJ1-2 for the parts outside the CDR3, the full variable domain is KAGVTQTPRYLIKTRGQQVTLSCSPISGHRSVSWYQQTPGQGLQFLFEYFSETQRNKGNFPGRFSGRQFSNSRSEMNVSTLELGDSALYLCASSLSSGTGVGGGYTFGSGTRLTVV.

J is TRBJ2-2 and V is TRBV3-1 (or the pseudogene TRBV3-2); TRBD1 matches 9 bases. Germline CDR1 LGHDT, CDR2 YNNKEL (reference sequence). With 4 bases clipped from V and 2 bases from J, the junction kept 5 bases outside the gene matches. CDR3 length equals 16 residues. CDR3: CASSPPGQGNTGELFF. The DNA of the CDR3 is TGTGCCAGCAGCCCTCCGGGACAGGGCAACACCGGGGAGCTGTTTTTT.

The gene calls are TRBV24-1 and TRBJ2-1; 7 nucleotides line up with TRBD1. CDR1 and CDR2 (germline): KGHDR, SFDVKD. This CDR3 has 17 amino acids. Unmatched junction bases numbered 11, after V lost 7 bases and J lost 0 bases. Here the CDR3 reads CATRVFQGERSYNEQFF. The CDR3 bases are TGTGCCACCAGAGTCTTTCAGGGGGAACGCTCCTACAATGAGCAGTTCTTC.

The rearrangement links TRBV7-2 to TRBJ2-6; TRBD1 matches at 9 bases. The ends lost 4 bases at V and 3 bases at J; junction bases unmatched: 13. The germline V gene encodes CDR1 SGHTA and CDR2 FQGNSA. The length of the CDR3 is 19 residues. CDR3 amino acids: CASSSKRGDRVYGANVLTF. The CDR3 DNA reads TGTGCCAGCAGCTCAAAACGGGGGGACAGGGTTTATGGGGCCAACGTCCTGACTTTC.

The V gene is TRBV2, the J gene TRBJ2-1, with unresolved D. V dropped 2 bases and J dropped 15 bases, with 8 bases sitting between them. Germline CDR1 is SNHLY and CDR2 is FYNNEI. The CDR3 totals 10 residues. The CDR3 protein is CASSEQLSFF. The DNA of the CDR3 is TGTGCCAGCAGTGAACAGTTATCGTTCTTC.

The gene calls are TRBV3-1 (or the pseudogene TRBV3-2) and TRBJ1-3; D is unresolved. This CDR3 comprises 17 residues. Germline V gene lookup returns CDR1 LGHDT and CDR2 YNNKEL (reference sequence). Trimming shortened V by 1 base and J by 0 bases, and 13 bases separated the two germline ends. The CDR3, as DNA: TGTGCCAGCAGCCAAGCCGAAAACACGCTCTCTGGAAACACCATATATTTT. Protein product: CASSQAENTLSGNTIYF.

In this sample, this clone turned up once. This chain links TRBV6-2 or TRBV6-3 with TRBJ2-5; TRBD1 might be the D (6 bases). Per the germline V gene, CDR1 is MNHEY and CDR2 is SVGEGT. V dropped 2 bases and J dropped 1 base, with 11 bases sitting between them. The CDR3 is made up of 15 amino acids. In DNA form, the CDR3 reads TGTGCCAGCAGTTACGACGACAGGCTCCAAGAGACCCAGTACTTC. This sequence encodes CASSYDDRLQETQYF.

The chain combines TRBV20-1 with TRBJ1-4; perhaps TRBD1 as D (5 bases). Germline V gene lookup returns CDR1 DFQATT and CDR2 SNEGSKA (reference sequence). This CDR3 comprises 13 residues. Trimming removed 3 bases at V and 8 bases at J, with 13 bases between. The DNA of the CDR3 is TGCAGTGCTAGTTGGCGTGGGGGGGAAAAACTGTTTTTT. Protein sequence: CSASWRGGEKLFF.